A selection of T cell receptor beta chains follows, all from one sample in a study of blood T cell repertoires in COVID-19. Sequencing used immunoSEQ multiplex PCR; TCRdb keeps in-frame clones, though not all of them. The data contain just under 350,000 clones, about nine tenths of them seen just once; the ten biggest clones take up roughly 6.6%. Input material: peripheral blood. Receptors were obtained from a woman in her sixties or seventies with COVID-19, enrolled during active disease. Each CDR3 is given with its conserved first and last residue. D genes are given only for firm matches. Some rows mark clone size as missing; the rest say once, few, many or name a class of expanded clone.

d_gene | abundance | j_gene | v_gene | CDR3aa | CDR3nt
NA | NA | TRBJ1-6 | TRBV6-5 | CASSWEGNSPLHF | TGTGCCAGCAGTTGGGAGGGTAATTCACCCCTCCACTTT
TRBD2 | NA | TRBJ2-1 | TRBV5-8 | CASSPNLAGGASSYNEQFF | TGTGCCAGCAGCCCTAACCTAGCGGGGGGCGCGAGCTCCTACAATGAGCAGTTCTTC
NA | NA | TRBJ1-2 | TRBV2 | CASAPLGQGNGYTF | TGTGCCAGCGCCCCTTTGGGGCAGGGGAATGGCTACACCTTC
TRBD2 | NA | TRBJ2-1 | TRBV3-1/TRBV3-2 | CASGKRGGTNEQFF | TGTGCCAGCGGTAAGCGGGGGGGCACGAATGAGCAGTTCTTC
TRBD2 | once | TRBJ2-7 | TRBV28 | CASRGPTSGGRTYEQYF | TGTGCCAGCAGGGGGCCGACTAGCGGGGGGCGGACCTACGAGCAGTACTTC
TRBD1 | NA | TRBJ1-4 | TRBV7-2 | CASSYGQGRREKLFF | TGTGCCAGCAGCTACGGACAGGGGCGCAGGGAAAAACTGTTTTTT
TRBD2 | NA | TRBJ2-3 | TRBV19 | CATSWRQGGTDTQYF | TGTGCCACCTCCTGGCGGCAGGGAGGGACAGATACGCAGTATTTT
TRBD2 | NA | TRBJ2-3 | TRBV19 | CASTLAGGQGTDTQYF | TGTGCCAGTACACTAGCGGGGGGGCAAGGCACAGATACGCAGTATTTT
TRBD2 | NA | TRBJ2-5 | TRBV4-2 | CASSVSGGAQYF | TGTGCCAGCAGCGTTAGCGGGGGGGCCCAGTACTTC
NA | NA | TRBJ1-5 | TRBV28 | CASSPGVLSNQPQHF | TGTGCCAGCAGTCCCGGGGTCCTTAGCAATCAGCCCCAGCATTTT
TRBD1 | NA | TRBJ2-7 | TRBV11-2 | CASSLGRFGGQGAIYEQYF | TGTGCCAGCAGCTTAGGCCGATTCGGGGGACAGGGGGCAATCTACGAGCAGTACTTC
TRBD1 | NA | TRBJ2-7 | TRBV2 | CASTRQGEYEQYF | TGTGCCAGCACGAGACAGGGGGAATACGAGCAGTACTTC
NA | NA | TRBJ1-3 | TRBV3-1/TRBV3-2 | CASSSHGGAPSGNTIYF | TGTGCCAGCAGCTCCCACGGGGGGGCCCCCTCTGGAAACACCATATATTTT
NA | NA | TRBJ1-4 | TRBV25-1 | CASSEYDSSTNEKLFF | TGTGCCAGCAGTGAATATGACAGCTCAACTAATGAAAAACTGTTTTTT
NA | NA | TRBJ1-2 | TRBV6-5 | CASSSLSGDRYGYTF | TGTGCCAGCAGTTCCCTTTCGGGGGATAGGTATGGCTACACCTTC
TRBD1 | NA | TRBJ2-7 | TRBV28 | CASSLEGAADEQYF | TGTGCCAGCAGTTTAGAGGGGGCCGCGGACGAGCAGTACTTC
TRBD1 | NA | TRBJ1-2 | TRBV7-9 | CASSLTAGGYGYTF | TGTGCCAGCAGCTTGACGGCAGGGGGCTATGGCTACACCTTC
NA | NA | TRBJ2-6 | TRBV6-5 | CASNLSGAGANVLTF | TGTGCCAGCAATCTGTCGGGGGCTGGGGCCAACGTCCTGACTTTC
NA | once | TRBJ1-6 | TRBV28 | CASSNGQMGNSPLHF | TGTGCCAGCAGTAACGGACAGATGGGTAATTCACCCCTCCACTTT
NA | NA | TRBJ1-1 | TRBV19 | CASHRAKNTEAFF | TGTGCCAGTCACAGGGCCAAGAACACTGAAGCTTTCTTT
NA | NA | TRBJ2-1 | TRBV30 | CAWSTGRGNEQFF | TGTGCCTGGAGTACGGGGAGAGGCAATGAGCAGTTCTTC
NA | NA | TRBJ1-4 | TRBV28 | CASSSGGISATNEKLFF | TGTGCCAGCAGTTCGGGAGGGATTTCCGCAACTAATGAAAAACTGTTTTTT
TRBD1 | few | TRBJ2-5 | TRBV5-1 | CASSLRGQGAETQYF | TGCGCCAGCAGCTTGAGAGGACAGGGGGCAGAGACCCAGTACTTC
NA | NA | TRBJ1-3 | TRBV19 | CASSATNRDGNTIYF | TGTGCCAGTAGCGCCACGAACAGGGATGGAAACACCATATATTTT
NA | NA | TRBJ1-1 | TRBV10-3 | CAAQGGDTEAFF | TGTGCCGCCCAAGGGGGTGACACTGAAGCTTTCTTT
TRBD1 | NA | TRBJ1-2 | TRBV4-2 | CASSQRTGGNYGYTF | TGTGCCAGCAGCCAACGTACAGGGGGAAACTATGGCTACACCTTC
NA | NA | TRBJ1-1 | TRBV27 | CASTSGGQGTEAFF | TGTGCCAGCACCTCCGGGGGGCAGGGCACTGAAGCTTTCTTT
NA | NA | TRBJ1-2 | TRBV7-2 | CASRLGGSGGYTF | TGTGCCAGCAGATTGGGAGGGAGCGGTGGCTACACCTTC
TRBD1 | NA | TRBJ1-3 | TRBV7-2 | CASSFTGGKSGNTIYF | TGTGCCAGCAGTTTCACAGGGGGCAAGTCTGGAAACACCATATATTTT
NA | NA | TRBJ1-5 | TRBV7-2 | CASSRQDNQPQHF | TGTGCCAGCAGCCGACAGGACAATCAGCCCCAGCATTTT
TRBD1 | NA | TRBJ2-1 | TRBV5-1 | CASSLGGTGNNEQFF | TGCGCCAGCAGCTTGGGAGGGACAGGGAACAATGAGCAGTTCTTC
NA | NA | TRBJ2-1 | TRBV9 | CASSVNQGSYNEQFF | TGTGCCAGCAGCGTTAACCAGGGCTCCTACAATGAGCAGTTCTTC
TRBD1 | NA | TRBJ1-1 | TRBV10-3 | CAISAWTGGTEAFF | TGTGCCATCAGTGCCTGGACAGGGGGCACTGAAGCTTTCTTT
NA | NA | TRBJ1-4 | TRBV29-1 | CSVEEQLHEKLFF | TGCAGCGTTGAGGAGCAACTACATGAAAAACTGTTTTTT
TRBD1 | NA | TRBJ1-1 | TRBV18 | CASSQDSGGITEAFF | TGTGCCAGCTCACAGGACTCAGGGGGCATCACTGAAGCTTTCTTT
TRBD1 | few | TRBJ1-6 | TRBV2 | CASSLTRQGRTPNSPLHF | TGTGCCAGCAGTTTGACGAGACAGGGTAGAACCCCTAATTCACCCCTCCACTTT
TRBD2 | NA | TRBJ2-7 | TRBV30 | CAWSIGSGVHEQYF | TGTGCCTGGAGTATTGGTAGCGGGGTCCACGAGCAGTACTTC
TRBD1 | NA | TRBJ1-2 | TRBV6-5 | CASSQGQIYGYTF | TGTGCCAGCAGCCAGGGACAGATCTATGGCTACACCTTC
NA | NA | TRBJ2-7 | TRBV7-9 | CASSDPGQSYEQYF | TGTGCCAGCAGCGACCCTGGACAGTCCTACGAGCAGTACTTC
NA | NA | TRBJ1-2 | TRBV11-2 | CASSLVSAGDYGYTF | TGTGCCAGCAGCTTAGTTTCCGCGGGGGACTATGGCTACACCTTC
TRBD1 | NA | TRBJ1-1 | TRBV5-1 | CASSFSAGQGKGRGAFF | TGCGCCAGCAGCTTCTCGGCGGGACAGGGTAAAGGAAGAGGAGCTTTCTTT
NA | NA | TRBJ2-1 | TRBV3-1/TRBV3-2 | CASSHPDGLSKFF | TGTGCCAGCAGCCACCCCGATGGACTTTCTAAGTTCTTC
NA | once | TRBJ1-1 | TRBV29-1 | CSVEVQLNTEAFF | TGCAGCGTTGAAGTACAGCTGAACACTGAAGCTTTCTTT
TRBD1 | NA | TRBJ1-4 | TRBV5-1 | CASSTGTGVEKLFF | TGCGCCAGCAGCACCGGGACAGGGGTCGAAAAACTGTTTTTT
NA | NA | TRBJ1-4 | TRBV24-1 | CATSDFQGEKLFF | TGTGCCACCAGTGATTTTCAGGGGGAAAAACTGTTTTTT
TRBD2 | NA | TRBJ2-7 | TRBV19 | CASSIRTSGTLGYEQYF | TGTGCCAGTAGTATCCGGACTAGCGGGACCCTTGGCTACGAGCAGTACTTC
NA | NA | TRBJ2-2 | TRBV6-2/TRBV6-3 | CASSYSTGHRMGLFF | TGTGCCAGCAGTTACTCGACTGGCCACCGGATGGGGCTGTTTTTT
TRBD1 | NA | TRBJ1-5 | TRBV18 | CASSLGGGQPQHF | TGTGCCAGCTCACTAGGGGGCGGGCAGCCCCAGCATTTT
NA | NA | TRBJ1-3 | TRBV11-2 | CASSQQGLPGNTIYF | TGTGCCAGCAGCCAGCAGGGGCTCCCTGGAAACACCATATATTTT
TRBD1 | NA | TRBJ1-5 | TRBV9 | CASSSNDRQGQPQHF | TGTGCCAGCAGCTCCAACGACAGACAGGGTCAGCCCCAGCATTTT
NA | NA | TRBJ2-3 | TRBV7-2 | CASRRGDTQYF | TGTGCCAGCAGGCGGGGAGATACGCAGTATTTT
NA | NA | TRBJ2-7 | TRBV11-2 | CASSSSGAYEQYF | TGTGCCAGCAGCTCCTCGGGGGCCTACGAGCAGTACTTC
TRBD2 | NA | TRBJ2-1 | TRBV4-2 | CASSPLRGESDEQFF | TGTGCCAGCAGCCCGCTGCGGGGGGAGAGTGATGAGCAGTTCTTC
TRBD1 | NA | TRBJ1-2 | TRBV4-1 | CASSQVGTGYGYTF | TGCGCCAGCAGCCAAGTCGGGACAGGGTATGGCTACACCTTC
NA | once | TRBJ1-6 | TRBV6-5 | CASSSRGYNSPLHF | TGTGCCAGCAGTTCACGGGGTTATAATTCACCCCTCCACTTT